The clone carrying this T cell receptor beta chain was seen just once. Profiled with immunoSEQ multiplex PCR; TCRdb holds only in-frame clones, not every one. The sample carries about 44,000 clones, 76% recorded once. Single viable CD3+CD4+CD8-CD45RO+ cells were sorted as the memory CD4+ T cells. The sample is drawn from a study of memory CD4+ T cells and cytomegalovirus serostatus. Germline-derived CDR1 and CDR2 are LNHDA and SQIVND (reference sequence). The CDR3 covers 14 residues. The V end was cut by 6 bases, the J end by 0 bases, with 11 bases between. The rearrangement uses TRBV19 and TRBJ1-1; a weak D match, TRBD1 (6 bases). Sequenced material: memory CD4+ T cells from blood. The sequence was obtained from an adult in good health and CMV-seronegative. The CDR3 reads CASRRQVMNTEAFF. DNA of the CDR3: TGTGCCAGTAGGCGACAGGTCATGAACACTGAAGCTTTCTTT.